The rows below give T cell receptor beta chains drawn from one sample of a study of OX40 agonist ivuxolimab in advanced cancers. The assay was immunoSEQ multiplex PCR, and TCRdb's table has in-frame clones only and misses some. The sample gives roughly 60,000 clones, around 93% of which show up once; about 0.44% is in the top ten. Sequencing was performed on CD4+ or CD8+ T cells sorted from blood, taken in a trial of the OX40 agonist ivuxolimab. The origin of the receptors is an adult with an advanced solid tumor such as melanoma, head and neck, liver or kidney cancer. Each CDR3 is given with its conserved first and last residue. The D gene is left open where the match is weak. Clone size appears in some rows only: once, few, many, or a class for an expanded clone.

v_gene	abundance	j_gene	d_gene	CDR3aa	CDR3nt
TRBV10-3	NA	TRBJ2-1	NA	CAISGGLNEQFF	TGTGCCATCAGTGGAGGCCTCAATGAGCAGTTCTTC
TRBV7-9	few	TRBJ1-1	TRBD1	CASSSQGINEAFF	TGTGCCAGCAGTTCACAGGGGATCAATGAAGCTTTCTTT
TRBV30	NA	TRBJ2-1	TRBD2	CAWGGLAANEQFF	TGTGCCTGGGGGGGACTAGCCGCAAATGAGCAGTTCTTC
TRBV9	NA	TRBJ2-1	TRBD2	CASSLRTSYIGEQFF	TGTGCCAGCAGCCTACGGACTAGCTATATTGGTGAGCAGTTCTTC
TRBV5-1	NA	TRBJ2-1	NA	CASSLLAATYNEQFF	TGCGCCAGCAGCTTACTCGCGGCAACCTACAATGAGCAGTTCTTC
TRBV6-5	NA	TRBJ1-2	NA	CASSNPTVHGYTF	TGTGCCAGCAGTAATCCCACGGTTCATGGCTACACCTTC
TRBV27	NA	TRBJ1-1	TRBD1	CASSARQGNTEAFF	TGTGCCAGCAGTGCTAGACAGGGGAACACTGAAGCTTTCTTT
TRBV19	NA	TRBJ2-7	TRBD2	CASSIGPAGGYEQYF	TGTGCCAGTAGTATAGGACCAGCGGGAGGGTACGAGCAGTACTTC
TRBV19	NA	TRBJ1-4	NA	CASRRIPGRRTTNEKLFF	TGTGCCAGTCGCCGAATACCGGGCAGGCGTACAACTAATGAAAAACTGTTTTTT
TRBV6-1	NA	TRBJ2-7	NA	CASRGLYEQYF	TGTGCCAGCAGGGGGCTCTACGAGCAGTACTTC
TRBV19	NA	TRBJ1-5	TRBD1	CASSLQGYSNQPQHF	TGTGCCAGTAGTCTACAGGGGTATAGCAATCAGCCCCAGCATTTT
TRBV7-6	NA	TRBJ2-7	TRBD2	CASSTGTSGITRGYEQYF	TGTGCCAGCAGCACCGGCACTAGCGGGATCACGAGGGGCTACGAGCAGTACTTC
TRBV18	NA	TRBJ2-1	NA	CASSPQESSYNEQFF	TGTGCCAGCTCACCACAGGAGAGCTCCTACAATGAGCAGTTCTTC
TRBV29-1	NA	TRBJ1-2	NA	CSVERGAGDGYTF	TGCAGCGTTGAGAGGGGAGCCGGGGATGGCTACACCTTC
TRBV7-9	NA	TRBJ2-3	TRBD2	CASSSLAGVPGTQYF	TGTGCCAGCAGCTCACTAGCGGGAGTTCCGGGTACGCAGTATTTT
TRBV7-7	once	TRBJ2-5	NA	CASSWTSGYQETQYF	TGTGCCAGCAGCTGGACCTCGGGATACCAAGAGACCCAGTACTTC
TRBV18	NA	TRBJ2-7	NA	CASSAAAPDEQYF	TGTGCCAGCTCCGCGGCAGCCCCAGACGAGCAGTACTTC
TRBV7-2	NA	TRBJ2-5	NA	CASSAQETQYF	TGTGCCAGCAGCGCACAAGAGACCCAGTACTTC
TRBV7-9	NA	TRBJ1-1	TRBD1	CASSAQGAGAEAFF	TGTGCCAGCAGCGCACAGGGGGCGGGCGCTGAAGCTTTCTTT
TRBV10-1	NA	TRBJ2-1	TRBD2	CASSTGGSGAGNEQFF	TGCGCCAGCAGCACGGGCGGGAGCGGGGCAGGGAATGAGCAGTTCTTC
TRBV12-2	NA	TRBJ2-7	NA	CASRLVLGGDTVYEQYF	TGTGCAAGTCGCTTAGTCCTGGGAGGGGATACCGTCTACGAGCAGTACTTC
TRBV27	NA	TRBJ2-7	NA	CASSLQRDNYEQYF	TGTGCCAGCAGTTTACAAAGGGACAACTACGAGCAGTACTTC
TRBV5-8	NA	TRBJ2-2	TRBD1	CASSLGTGFSTGELFF	TGTGCCAGCAGCTTGGGGACAGGGTTCAGCACCGGGGAGCTGTTTTTT
TRBV4-1	NA	TRBJ2-2	NA	CASSQAGRNTGELFF	TGCGCCAGCAGCCAAGCGGGACGGAACACCGGGGAGCTGTTTTTT
TRBV19	NA	TRBJ2-7	NA	CASSIGGRYPYEQYF	TGTGCCAGTAGTATAGGAGGGCGGTACCCCTACGAGCAGTACTTC
TRBV19	NA	TRBJ1-5	NA	CASSIPWRNQPQHF	TGTGCCAGTAGTATCCCCTGGAGGAATCAGCCCCAGCATTTT
TRBV7-2	NA	TRBJ2-7	NA	CASSLDGQYEQYF	TGTGCCAGCAGCTTAGATGGGCAGTACGAGCAGTACTTC
TRBV30	NA	TRBJ2-5	NA	CAWTRTETQYF	TGTGCCTGGACTAGAACGGAGACCCAGTACTTC
TRBV5-4	NA	TRBJ2-7	TRBD1	CASSRSGTGAFKEQYF	TGTGCCAGCAGCCGGAGCGGGACAGGGGCCTTCAAAGAGCAGTACTTC
TRBV19	NA	TRBJ2-2	NA	CASSIPLANTGELFF	TGTGCCAGTAGTATACCGCTCGCGAACACCGGGGAGCTGTTTTTT
TRBV28	few	TRBJ2-3	NA	CASLMGASTDTQYF	TGTGCCTCCCTTATGGGGGCTAGCACAGATACGCAGTATTTT
TRBV18	NA	TRBJ2-2	TRBD1	CASSLNRGNGELFF	TGTGCCAGCTCACTGAACAGGGGTAACGGGGAGCTGTTTTTT
TRBV29-1	NA	TRBJ2-3	NA	CSVLVQGSTDTQYF	TGCAGCGTTCTCGTCCAGGGAAGCACAGATACGCAGTATTTT
TRBV19	NA	TRBJ2-3	TRBD2	CASSITSGRADTQYF	TGTGCCAGTAGTATCACTAGCGGGAGGGCAGATACGCAGTATTTT
TRBV30	NA	TRBJ2-3	TRBD2	CAWRETSGITDTQYF	TGTGCCTGGAGGGAAACTAGCGGGATCACAGATACGCAGTATTTT
TRBV4-2	NA	TRBJ2-7	NA	CASSQLGGNDEQYF	TGTGCCAGCAGCCAGCTGGGTGGGAATGACGAGCAGTACTTC
TRBV5-1	NA	TRBJ2-3	TRBD1	CASSPARDRGTLYSDTQYF	TGCGCCAGCAGCCCGGCCCGGGACAGGGGTACTCTTTATTCAGATACGCAGTATTTT
TRBV11-2	NA	TRBJ2-7	NA	CASSSQASRYEQYF	TGTGCCAGCAGCTCCCAGGCTAGCCGCTACGAGCAGTACTTC
TRBV10-3	NA	TRBJ2-7	TRBD2	CAITQGLAGESHEQYF	TGTGCCATCACCCAGGGACTAGCGGGAGAATCCCACGAGCAGTACTTC
TRBV6-5	few	TRBJ1-1	NA	CASTISWGTEAFF	TGTGCCAGCACGATTTCGTGGGGGACTGAAGCTTTCTTT
TRBV5-1	NA	TRBJ2-7	NA	CASSLRGTSIYEQYF	TGCGCCAGCAGCTTGCGGGGGACCTCTATATACGAGCAGTACTTC
TRBV7-8	NA	TRBJ1-5	NA	CASSFGGMLDSNQPQHF	TGTGCCAGCAGCTTCGGCGGGATGCTCGATAGCAATCAGCCCCAGCATTTT
TRBV11-3	NA	TRBJ1-1	NA	CASSFGWNTEAFF	TGTGCCAGCAGCTTCGGCTGGAACACTGAAGCTTTCTTT
TRBV7-9	NA	TRBJ2-3	TRBD2	CASSQGLAGERTDTQYF	TGTGCCAGCAGCCAGGGACTAGCGGGAGAGCGGACAGATACGCAGTATTTT
TRBV18	NA	TRBJ1-1	NA	CASSPRADEAFF	TGTGCCAGCTCACCTAGGGCGGATGAAGCTTTCTTT
TRBV9	NA	TRBJ2-7	NA	CASSVSGGRLYF	TGTGCCAGCAGCGTATCCGGGGGACGGCTATACTTC
TRBV19	NA	TRBJ2-7	TRBD2	CASSMELAAPHEQYF	TGTGCCAGTAGTATGGAACTAGCGGCACCCCACGAGCAGTACTTC
TRBV5-1	NA	TRBJ2-2	TRBD1	CASRGQGVGTGELFF	TGCGCCAGCAGGGGGCAGGGGGTCGGCACCGGGGAGCTGTTTTTT
TRBV9	NA	TRBJ1-1	NA	CASSVGWGGAGGTEAFF	TGTGCCAGCAGCGTAGGATGGGGTGGGGCAGGCGGGACTGAAGCTTTCTTT
TRBV7-2	NA	TRBJ2-1	TRBD1	CASSSKTGYIEQFF	TGTGCCAGCAGCTCCAAGACAGGGTATATTGAGCAGTTCTTC
TRBV6-1	NA	TRBJ2-3	TRBD2	CASSDPGSSGTTDTQYF	TGTGCCAGCAGTGACCCGGGGTCTAGCGGAACCACAGATACGCAGTATTTT
TRBV27	NA	TRBJ2-1	NA	CASSLYSASSYNEQFF	TGTGCCAGCAGTTTATATAGCGCAAGCTCCTACAATGAGCAGTTCTTC
TRBV5-1	NA	TRBJ2-3	TRBD2	CASSRTLAGVTIRSTDTQYF	TGCGCCAGCAGCAGGACACTAGCGGGAGTAACCATAAGAAGCACAGATACGCAGTATTTT
TRBV9	NA	TRBJ2-3	TRBD2	CASSGTSGSWADTQYF	TGTGCCAGCAGCGGGACTAGCGGGAGTTGGGCAGATACGCAGTATTTT
TRBV25-1	NA	TRBJ2-3	TRBD2	CASSELGASGVGTDTQYF	TGTGCCAGCAGTGAATTAGGGGCTAGCGGAGTCGGCACAGATACGCAGTATTTT
TRBV5-5	NA	TRBJ2-7	TRBD2	CASSLQAGTYEQYF	TGTGCCAGCAGCTTGCAAGCGGGGACTTACGAGCAGTACTTC
TRBV6-1	NA	TRBJ2-5	NA	CASTGSGAGETQYF	TGTGCCAGCACCGGATCGGGGGCCGGGGAGACCCAGTACTTC
TRBV5-6	once	TRBJ2-2	NA	CASSLASGSGTTGELFF	TGTGCCAGCAGCTTGGCCTCCGGTAGCGGTACAACCGGGGAGCTGTTTTTT
TRBV4-1	few	TRBJ1-5	NA	CASSQDRNSNQPQHF	TGCGCCAGCAGCCAAGATCGTAATAGCAATCAGCCCCAGCATTTT
TRBV14	NA	TRBJ2-1	TRBD2	CASSLIEGGPRNEQFF	TGTGCCAGCAGCCTGATAGAGGGAGGGCCCCGCAATGAGCAGTTCTTC